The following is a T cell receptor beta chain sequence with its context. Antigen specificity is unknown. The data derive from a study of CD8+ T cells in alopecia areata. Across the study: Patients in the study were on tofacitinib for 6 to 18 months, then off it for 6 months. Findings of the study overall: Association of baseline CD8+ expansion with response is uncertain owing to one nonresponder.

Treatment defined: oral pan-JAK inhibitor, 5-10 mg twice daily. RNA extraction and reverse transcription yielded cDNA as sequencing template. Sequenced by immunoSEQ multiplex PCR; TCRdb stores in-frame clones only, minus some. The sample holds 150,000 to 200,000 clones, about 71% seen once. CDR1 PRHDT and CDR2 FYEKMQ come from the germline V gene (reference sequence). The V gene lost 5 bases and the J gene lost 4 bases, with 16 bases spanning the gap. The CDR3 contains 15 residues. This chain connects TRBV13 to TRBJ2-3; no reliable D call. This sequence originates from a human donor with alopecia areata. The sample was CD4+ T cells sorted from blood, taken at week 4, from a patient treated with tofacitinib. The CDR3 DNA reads TGTGCCAGCAGCCGTCGCCCAGGCGCCCCAGATACGCAGTATTTT. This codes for CASSRRPGAPDTQYF.